Listed below are T cell receptor beta chains from one sample, sequenced in a study of cytomegalovirus exposure and HLA in healthy donors. Only in-frame clones appear in the TCRdb table, and some are missing; sequencing was by immunoSEQ multiplex PCR. This sample carries approximately 96,000 clones, with about 5.5% going to the ten biggest clones. The sample consisted of PBMCs. These receptors originate from a girl aged 5 to 17 in good health and CMV-seropositive. Both conserved end residues are part of each CDR3. Fields, in order: V gene, J gene, CDR3 protein.

>TRBV5-1|TRBJ1-3
CASSLDRASGNTIYF
>TRBV13|TRBJ2-1
CASRIFRVSEQFF
>TRBV9|TRBJ1-1
CASSVNQGEAFF
>TRBV10-3|TRBJ1-2
CAIQDRDYGYTF
>TRBV7-6|TRBJ2-5
CASSQSGGETQYF
>TRBV4-3|TRBJ2-2
CASSLTSGGLMNTGELFF
>TRBV6-5|TRBJ1-5
CASSRTVSNQPQHF
>TRBV5-4|TRBJ2-2
CASSFRQTNTGELFF
>TRBV12-5|TRBJ1-2
CASGFMGSTRGYTF
>TRBV9|TRBJ1-2
CASSGDSPGFWGYTF
>TRBV5-1|TRBJ2-2
CASSINRGAGGELFF
>TRBV30|TRBJ1-2
CAWKFWGPPNYGYTF
>TRBV7-6|TRBJ2-3
CASSFSPVTDTQYF
>TRBV27|TRBJ1-5
CASSPDRANQPQHF
>TRBV7-2|TRBJ1-5
CASSLVHGSGNQPQHF
>TRBV6-1|TRBJ2-7
CASSRDRGLYQYF
>TRBV18|TRBJ1-1
CASSPDRAGTEAFF
>TRBV19|TRBJ1-5
CASSIGEAPGNQPQHF
>TRBV19|TRBJ1-4
CASSIRGATNEKLFF
>TRBV9|TRBJ2-3
CASSLTAGGTDTQYF
>TRBV30|TRBJ1-4
CAWTGGEKLFF
>TRBV9|TRBJ2-7
CASSVAQEQYF
>TRBV18|TRBJ2-7
CASAQLAGGPNYEQYF
>TRBV7-9|TRBJ2-3
CASSSGTGGQTDTQYF
>TRBV19|TRBJ1-2
CASSSQGEGYTF
>TRBV7-2|TRBJ1-5
CASSFGRRNQPQHF
>TRBV7-2|TRBJ1-4
CASRSPGTANEKLFF
>TRBV7-6|TRBJ2-3
CASSLPLEKDTQYF
>TRBV19|TRBJ1-2
CASSGASAGGYTF
>TRBV28|TRBJ2-3
CASSPGQPTDTQYF
>TRBV11-1|TRBJ1-6
CASSLGGPWSPLHF
>TRBV5-7|TRBJ2-3
CASMNVCVSKSTDTQYF
>TRBV10-1|TRBJ2-5
CASTESRTSGGEETQYF
>TRBV9|TRBJ1-2
CASQGPNYGYTF
>TRBV4-1|TRBJ2-1
CASSQGGGYNEQFF
>TRBV4-3|TRBJ1-5
CASSQEPPGIGNQPQHF
>TRBV4-1|TRBJ1-5
CASSQETRPLEPQHF
>TRBV27|TRBJ1-6
CASSLSWGPGSPLHF
>TRBV27|TRBJ2-3
CASSPALGGALDTQYF
>TRBV14|TRBJ1-5
CASSRQGYRNQPQHF
>TRBV30|TRBJ1-1
CAWRGLGPLTYPNTEAFF
>TRBV25-1|TRBJ2-1
CASSGRGNEQFF
>TRBV5-4|TRBJ2-7
CASSLDTGGVRPYEQYF
>TRBV12-5|TRBJ2-1
CASGFSWGLWNEQFF
>TRBV5-6|TRBJ2-2
CASTPLQGANGELFF
>TRBV6-6|TRBJ1-2
CASSTDSSYGYTF
>TRBV15|TRBJ1-2
CATSRDAQVNYGYTF